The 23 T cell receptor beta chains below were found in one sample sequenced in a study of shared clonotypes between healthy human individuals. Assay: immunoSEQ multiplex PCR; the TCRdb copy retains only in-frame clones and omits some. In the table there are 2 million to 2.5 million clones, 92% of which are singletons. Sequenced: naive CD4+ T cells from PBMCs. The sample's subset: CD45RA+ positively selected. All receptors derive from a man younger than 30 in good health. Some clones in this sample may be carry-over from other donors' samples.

The CDR3 sequence: CATSTRLDNEQFF. DNA for the CDR3: TGTGCCACCAGCACCCGACTAGACAATGAGCAGTTCTTC. The V gene is TRBV15, the J gene TRBJ2-1; the D gene is possibly TRBD2 (6 bases). This CDR3 is built from 13 residues. Germline CDR1 LNHNV, CDR2 YYDKDF (reference sequence). V was clipped by 4 bases and J by 5 bases, with 9 bases between them. The full variable domain, with the rest looked up from reference TRBV15 and TRBJ2-1, is DAMVIQNPRYQVTQFGKPVTLSCSQTLNHNVMYWYQQKSSQAPKLLFHYYDKDFNNEADTPDNFQSRRPNTSFCFLDIRSPGLGDTAMYLCATSTRLDNEQFFGPGTRLTVL.

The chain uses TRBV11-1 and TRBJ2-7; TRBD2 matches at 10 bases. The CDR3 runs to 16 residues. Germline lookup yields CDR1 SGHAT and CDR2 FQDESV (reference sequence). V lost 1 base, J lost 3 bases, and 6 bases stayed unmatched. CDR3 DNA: TGTGCCAGCAGCTTAGTCCTAGCGGGAGCGAACTACGAGCAGTACTTC. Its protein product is CASSLVLAGANYEQYF.

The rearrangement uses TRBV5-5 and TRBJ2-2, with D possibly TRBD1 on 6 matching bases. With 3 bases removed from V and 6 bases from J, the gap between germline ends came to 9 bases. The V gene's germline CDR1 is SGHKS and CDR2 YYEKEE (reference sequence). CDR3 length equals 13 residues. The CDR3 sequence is CASSSQGSGELFF. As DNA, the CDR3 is TGTGCCAGCAGCTCACAGGGATCCGGGGAGCTGTTTTTT.

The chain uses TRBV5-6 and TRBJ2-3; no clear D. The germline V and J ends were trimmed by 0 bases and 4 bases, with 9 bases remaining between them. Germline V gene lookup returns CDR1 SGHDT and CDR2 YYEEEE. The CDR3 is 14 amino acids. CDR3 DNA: TGTGCCAGCAGCTTGGCCCCGAGGTCAGATACGCAGTATTTT. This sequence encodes CASSLAPRSDTQYF.

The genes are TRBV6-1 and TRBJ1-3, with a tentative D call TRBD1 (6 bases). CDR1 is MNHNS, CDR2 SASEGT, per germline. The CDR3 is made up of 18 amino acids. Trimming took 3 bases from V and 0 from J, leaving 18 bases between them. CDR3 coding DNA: TGTGCCAGCAGTGAGACAGGATCGGCAGGCTCCTCTGGAAACACCATATATTTT. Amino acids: CASSETGSAGSSGNTIYF.

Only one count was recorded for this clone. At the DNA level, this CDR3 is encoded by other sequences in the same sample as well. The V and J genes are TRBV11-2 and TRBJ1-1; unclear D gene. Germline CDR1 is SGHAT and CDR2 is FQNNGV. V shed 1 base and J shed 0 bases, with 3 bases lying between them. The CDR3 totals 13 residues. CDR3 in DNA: TGTGCCAGCAGCTTAGGCTTGAACACTGAAGCTTTCTTT. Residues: CASSLGLNTEAFF.

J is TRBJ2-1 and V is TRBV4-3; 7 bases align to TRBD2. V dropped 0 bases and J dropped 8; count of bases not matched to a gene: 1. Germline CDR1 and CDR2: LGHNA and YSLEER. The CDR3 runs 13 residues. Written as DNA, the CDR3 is TGCGCCAGCAGCCAAGATCGGGGGGATGAGCAGTTCTTC. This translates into CASSQDRGDEQFF.

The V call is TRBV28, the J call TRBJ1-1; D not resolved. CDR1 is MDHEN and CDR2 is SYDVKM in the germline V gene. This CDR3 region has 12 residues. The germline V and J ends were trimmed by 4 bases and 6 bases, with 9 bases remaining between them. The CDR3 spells CASSSAGSEAFF. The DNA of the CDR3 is TGTGCCAGCAGTTCGGCAGGCTCTGAAGCTTTCTTT.

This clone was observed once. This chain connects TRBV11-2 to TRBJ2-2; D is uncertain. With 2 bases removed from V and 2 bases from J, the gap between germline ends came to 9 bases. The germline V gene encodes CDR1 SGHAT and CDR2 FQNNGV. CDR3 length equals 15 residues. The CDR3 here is CASSLFSLNTGELFF. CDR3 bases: TGTGCCAGCAGCTTATTTTCGTTAAACACCGGGGAGCTGTTTTTT. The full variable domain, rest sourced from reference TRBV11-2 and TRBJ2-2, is EAGVAQSPRYKIIEKRQSVAFWCNPISGHATLYWYQQILGQGPKLLIQFQNNGVVDDSQLPKDRFSAERLKGVDSTLKIQPAKLEDSAVYLCASSLFSLNTGELFFGEGSRLTVL.

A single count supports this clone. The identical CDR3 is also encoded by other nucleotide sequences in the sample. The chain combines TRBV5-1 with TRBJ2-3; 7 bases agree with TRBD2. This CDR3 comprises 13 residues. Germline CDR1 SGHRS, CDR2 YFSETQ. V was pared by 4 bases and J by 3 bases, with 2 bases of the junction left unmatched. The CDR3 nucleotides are TGCGCCAGCAGCGGCGGGAGTACAGATACGCAGTATTTT. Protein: CASSGGSTDTQYF.

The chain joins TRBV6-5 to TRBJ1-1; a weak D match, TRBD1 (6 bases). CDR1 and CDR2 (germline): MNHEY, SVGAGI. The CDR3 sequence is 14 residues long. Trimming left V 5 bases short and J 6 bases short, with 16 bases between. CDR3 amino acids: CASSDRNTRAEAFF. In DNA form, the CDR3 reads TGTGCCAGCAGTGACAGGAACACTCGGGCTGAAGCTTTCTTT.

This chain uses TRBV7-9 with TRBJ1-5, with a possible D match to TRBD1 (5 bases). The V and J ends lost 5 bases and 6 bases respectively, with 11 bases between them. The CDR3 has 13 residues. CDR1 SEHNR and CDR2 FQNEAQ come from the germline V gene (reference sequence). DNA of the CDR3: TGTGCCAGCAGCACGACAGAGGGTCAGCCCCAGCATTTT. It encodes CASSTTEGQPQHF.

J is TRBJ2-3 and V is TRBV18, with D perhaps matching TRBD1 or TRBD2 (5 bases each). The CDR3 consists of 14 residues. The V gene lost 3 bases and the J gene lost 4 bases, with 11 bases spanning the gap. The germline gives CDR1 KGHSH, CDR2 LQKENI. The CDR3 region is CASSPGQGPDTQYF. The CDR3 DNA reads TGTGCCAGCTCACCTGGGCAGGGACCAGATACGCAGTATTTT.

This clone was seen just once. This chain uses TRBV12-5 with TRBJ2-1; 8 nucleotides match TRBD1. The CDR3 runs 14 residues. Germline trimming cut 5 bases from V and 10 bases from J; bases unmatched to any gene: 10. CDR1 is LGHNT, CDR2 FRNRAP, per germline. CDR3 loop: CASGIGQGLQEQFF. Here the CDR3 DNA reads TGTGCTAGTGGTATCGGACAGGGCCTTCAGGAGCAGTTCTTC.

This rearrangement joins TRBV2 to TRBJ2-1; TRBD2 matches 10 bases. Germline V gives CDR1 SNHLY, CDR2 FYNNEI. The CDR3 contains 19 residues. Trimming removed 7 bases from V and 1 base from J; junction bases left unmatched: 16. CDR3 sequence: CASKSTSSGRRGSYNEQFF. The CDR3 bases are TGTGCCAGCAAAAGCACGAGTAGCGGGAGGCGGGGATCCTACAATGAGCAGTTCTTC. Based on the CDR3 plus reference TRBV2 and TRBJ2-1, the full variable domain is EPEVTQTPSHQVTQMGQEVILRCVPISNHLYFYWYRQILGQKVEFLVSFYNNEISEKSEIFDDQFSVERPDGSNFTLKIRSTKLEDSAMYFCASKSTSSGRRGSYNEQFFGPGTRLTVL.

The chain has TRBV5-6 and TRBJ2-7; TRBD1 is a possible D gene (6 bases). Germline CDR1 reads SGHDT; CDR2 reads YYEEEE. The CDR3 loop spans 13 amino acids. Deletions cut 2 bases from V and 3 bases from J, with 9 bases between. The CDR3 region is CASSFSGDYEQYF. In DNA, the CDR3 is TGTGCCAGCAGCTTTTCAGGGGACTACGAGCAGTACTTC.

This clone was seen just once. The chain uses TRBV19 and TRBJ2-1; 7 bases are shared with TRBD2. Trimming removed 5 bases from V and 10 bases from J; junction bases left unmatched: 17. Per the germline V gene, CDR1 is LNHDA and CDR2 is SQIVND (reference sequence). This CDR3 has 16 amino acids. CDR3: CASSPTGGTGLQEQFF. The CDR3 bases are TGTGCCAGTAGTCCAACCGGGGGGACTGGTCTTCAAGAGCAGTTCTTC.

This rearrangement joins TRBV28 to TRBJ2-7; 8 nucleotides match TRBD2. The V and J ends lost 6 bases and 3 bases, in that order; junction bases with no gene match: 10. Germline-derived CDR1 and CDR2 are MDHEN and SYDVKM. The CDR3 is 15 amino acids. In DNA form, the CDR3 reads TGTGCCAGCAGGACGGGAGGGGGGGGTTACTACGAGCAGTACTTC. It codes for CASRTGGGGYYEQYF. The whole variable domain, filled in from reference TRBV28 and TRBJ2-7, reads DVKVTQSSRYLVKRTGEKVFLECVQDMDHENMFWYRQDPGLGLRLIYFSYDVKMKEKGDIPEGYSVSREKKERFSLILESASTNQTSMYLCASRTGGGGYYEQYFGPGTRLTVT.

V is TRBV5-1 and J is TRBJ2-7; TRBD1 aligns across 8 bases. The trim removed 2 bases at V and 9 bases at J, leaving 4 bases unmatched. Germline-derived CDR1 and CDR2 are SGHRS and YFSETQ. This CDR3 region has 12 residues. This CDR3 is CASSFEQGGQYF. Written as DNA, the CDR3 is TGCGCCAGCAGCTTCGAACAGGGGGGGCAGTACTTC.

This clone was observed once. This chain's CDR3 is CASRETTSGANVLTF. The CDR3 coding sequence is TGTGCCAGCAGAGAAACGACCTCTGGGGCCAACGTCCTGACTTTC. The V gene is TRBV11-2, the J gene TRBJ2-6; D is ambiguous. Looked up from germline, CDR1 is SGHAT and CDR2 is FQNNGV. The CDR3 sequence is 15 residues long. The germline V and J ends were trimmed by 6 bases and 0 bases, with 9 bases remaining between them.

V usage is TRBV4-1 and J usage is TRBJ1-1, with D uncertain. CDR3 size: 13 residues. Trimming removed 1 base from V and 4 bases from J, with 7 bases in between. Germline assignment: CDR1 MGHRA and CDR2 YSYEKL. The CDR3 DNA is TGCGCCAGCAGCCAAGTCATAGGCACTGAAGCTTTCTTT. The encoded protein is CASSQVIGTEAFF.

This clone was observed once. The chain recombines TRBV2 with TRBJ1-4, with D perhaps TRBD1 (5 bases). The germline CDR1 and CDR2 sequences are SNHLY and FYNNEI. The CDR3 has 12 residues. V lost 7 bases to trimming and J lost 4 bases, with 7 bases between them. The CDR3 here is CASKGVNEKLFF. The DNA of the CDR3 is TGTGCCAGCAAAGGGGTTAATGAAAAACTGTTTTTT.

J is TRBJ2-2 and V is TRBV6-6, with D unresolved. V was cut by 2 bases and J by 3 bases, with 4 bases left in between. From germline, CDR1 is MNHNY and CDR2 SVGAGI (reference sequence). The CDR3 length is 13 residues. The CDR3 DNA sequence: TGTGCCAGCAGTTACGACTACACCGGGGAGCTGTTTTTT. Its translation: CASSYDYTGELFF.